These 8 T cell receptor beta chains were sequenced from one sample in a study of T cells in Graves' hyperthyroidism and ophthalmopathy. TCR beta CDR3 regions were amplified from RNA. The HTBI primer set was used in a first-round RT-PCR of the TCR CDR3. TCRdb reprocessed the multiplex PCR reads with MiXCR, giving one entry per CDR3 protein. Among under 550,000 distinct CDR3 sequences, roughly 15% were seen once, and the ten largest hold about 5%. Sequencing was done on a sample of blood. These receptors came from a woman aged 18-29 years with Graves' hyperthyroidism.

This clonotype came up a few times. The CDR3 bases are TGTGCCAGCAGCTACTCGACAGGGGGCGCGGGGGCTGGCTACACCTTC. Protein: CASSYSTGGAGAGYTF. The rearrangement links TRBV7-6 to TRBJ1-2, with TRBD1 matching 10 bases. Unmatched junction bases numbered 12, after V lost 4 bases and J lost 7 bases. In germline, CDR1 is SGHVS, CDR2 FNYEAQ. The CDR3 is made up of 16 amino acids.

This clonotype was counted at least ten times. V usage is TRBV2 and J usage is TRBJ2-1; TRBD2 matches 12 bases. The length of the CDR3 is 14 residues. The junction had 4 bases not matched to a gene; V was cut back by 6 bases and J by 7 bases. The V gene's germline CDR1 is SNHLY and CDR2 FYNNEI. Here the CDR3 DNA reads TGTGCCAGCAGCGGACTAGCGGGAATGAATGAGCAGTTCTTC. This sequence encodes CASSGLAGMNEQFF.

There are many counts of this clonotype. This chain joins TRBV27 and TRBJ2-1, with D perhaps TRBD1 or TRBD2 (5 bases each). Germline V gene data show CDR1 as MNHEY and CDR2 as SMNVEV (reference sequence). CDR3 length: 19 amino acids. Trimming removed 2 bases at V and 0 bases at J, with 20 bases between. The CDR3 spells CASSLTVVGSGHSYNEQFF. CDR3 in DNA: TGTGCCAGCAGTTTAACGGTCGTGGGAAGCGGACACTCCTACAATGAGCAGTTCTTC.

This clonotype was seen a handful of times. J is TRBJ1-5 and V is TRBV6-1; 7 bases match TRBD1. The germline V gene has CDR1 MNHNS and CDR2 SASEGT. The CDR3 has 15 amino acids. The ends lost 4 bases at V and 6 bases at J; junction bases unmatched: 9. In DNA, the CDR3 is TGTGCCAGCAGTGCAAATACAGGGGAGGGTCAGCCCCAGCATTTT. It encodes CASSANTGEGQPQHF.

This clonotype was recorded a few times. V is TRBV29-1 and J is TRBJ2-7; D gene ambiguous. Germline V lookup: CDR1 SQVTM, CDR2 ANQGSEA. V was trimmed by 0 bases and J by 0 bases, leaving 9 bases between them. This CDR3 spans 14 amino acids. The CDR3 DNA reads as TGCAGCGTTGAAGAAAGGGAAAACTCCTACGAGCAGTACTTC. Residues: CSVEERENSYEQYF.

This clonotype was detected ten times or more. The rearrangement links TRBV6-1 to TRBJ2-7, with 7 nucleotides matching TRBD1. Per the germline V gene, CDR1 is MNHNS and CDR2 is SASEGT. The CDR3 sequence is 14 residues long. V lost 6 bases, J lost 4 bases, and 9 bases stayed unmatched. This chain's CDR3 is CASSPDRSLYEQYF. The CDR3 DNA follows: TGTGCCAGCAGCCCGGACAGGTCCCTTTACGAGCAGTACTTC.

This clonotype was counted at least ten times. The chain has TRBV7-3 and TRBJ1-1; 7 bases agree with TRBD1. In germline, CDR1 is SGHTA, CDR2 FQGTGA. V was clipped by 6 bases and J by 5 bases; unmatched bases: 9. The CDR3 extends over 14 amino acids. The CDR3 here is CASSPTGSFTEAFF. The CDR3 DNA follows: TGTGCCAGCAGTCCGACAGGGTCTTTTACTGAAGCTTTCTTT.

In its sample, this clonotype was seen a few times. J is TRBJ2-3 and V is TRBV6-2 or TRBV6-3; a weak D match, TRBD2 (6 bases). The CDR3 has 16 amino acids. Deletions cut 5 bases from V and 5 bases from J, with 20 bases between. Germline CDR1 MNHEY, CDR2 SVGEGT. The CDR3 region is CASSDGVGGVIDTQYF. As DNA, the CDR3 is TGTGCCAGCAGTGACGGGGTCGGCGGGGTCATAGATACGCAGTATTTT.